The entry that follows covers one TCR beta chain sequence. This clonotype was seen repeatedly, ten times or more. Its specific antigen is unknown. It has no much larger one-base neighbor in the sample; base qualities were not kept. The data derive from a study of T cells after yellow fever vaccination (dated by TCRdb to the late 2010s). Broadly, across the study: Libraries from fractions with low cell numbers were prepared with the SMART-Seq v4 Ultra Low Input RNA kit. Blood was drawn at multiple timepoints before and after primary and secondary immunization, with bulk PBMC replicates and cell subsets isolated. To follow T-cell clones before and after both primary and booster YFV17D yellow fever vaccination, bulk TCR alpha and beta repertoires underwent longitudinal sequencing. Two healthy male donors, one aged 18 to 30 and one aged 30 to 40 years, were included in the cohort. The study at large found these results: The secondary T-cell response was weaker than the primary response but faster, peaking on day 5 instead of day 15. Only two donors were included in the study, so the extent to which the findings can be generalized is limited. Because abundant contaminating clonotypes from the bulk population could be contained in FACS-sorted repertoires, computational filtering was required. A small share of clonotypes was detected in both CD4 and CD8 compartments, with the overlap likely arising from convergent recombination. Most clones expanded after primary vaccination (96% of CD4 and over 80% of CD8) were re-detected after the booster, suggesting that broad memory maintenance occurred.

The sample's treatment or condition label, in plain terms: live attenuated yellow fever vaccine strain. PBMCs were isolated from peripheral blood using a standard Ficoll-Paque protocol. Dynabeads CD4 and CD8 positive selection kits were used to isolate the CD4 and CD8 T-cell fractions. TriZol was used to extract RNA from bulk PBMCs, CD4 and CD8 fractions, and dextramer-positive and dextramer-negative fractions. TCR cDNA was synthesized by 5'RACE template switching, which introduced a universal primer site and unique molecular identifiers. Priming of cDNA synthesis was performed from both the TCR alpha and TCR beta constant segments. Two PCR steps were used to amplify libraries, with sample barcodes and sequencing adapters being added in the second step. Sequencing of libraries was done on Illumina HiSeq 2500 (2x100 bp) or NovaSeq (2x150 bp). The published analysis was carried out like this. Demultiplexing of reads and collapsing into UMI consensus sequences were performed with MIGEC, and V(D)J alignment was carried out with MiXCR. Vaccine-responding clonotypes were defined with edgeR using replicate PBMC samples, requiring FDR below 0.01 and a log2 fold change above 5 up to day 15. CD4 or CD8 identity was assigned to each bulk clonotype according to whether the clonotype was present at higher abundance in the sequenced CD4 repertoire or the sequenced CD8 repertoire. In-frame beta chains were kept once TCRdb had trimmed the public reads at Q25 with fastp and called clones with MiXCR. For every CDR3 protein sequence, its rows merge into one entry that carries the most common genes and DNA. The V and J calls and clone size are TCRdb's, not the authors'. The sample includes over 100,000 distinct CDR3 sequences, with 8.4% observed a single time. The biggest ten clones account for about 25% of the sample.

Trimming at the junction amounts to 4 bases on V and 0 bases on J, and the germline ends lie 15 bases apart. Based on the germline V gene, the CDR1 and CDR2 sequences are SGHVS and FNYEAQ. From cysteine to phenylalanine, the CDR3 is 17 amino acids long. Only the CDR3 portion is preserved as DNA: 51 bases, with reading frame beginning at the first base. The sequence was obtained from a man aged 25-40 years who received the YFV17D yellow fever vaccine. Rearrangement joined TRBV7-6 to TRBJ2-2; TRBD2 is a possible D gene, resting on 5 matching bases. This material consisted of CD8+ T cells sorted from PBMCs, taken 45 days after the yellow fever booster vaccination. The sequenced DNA is TGTGCCAGCAGCTCCCCGCCCGGAGGAACGAACACCGGGGAGCTGTTTTTT. This is translated as CASSSPPGGTNTGELFF.